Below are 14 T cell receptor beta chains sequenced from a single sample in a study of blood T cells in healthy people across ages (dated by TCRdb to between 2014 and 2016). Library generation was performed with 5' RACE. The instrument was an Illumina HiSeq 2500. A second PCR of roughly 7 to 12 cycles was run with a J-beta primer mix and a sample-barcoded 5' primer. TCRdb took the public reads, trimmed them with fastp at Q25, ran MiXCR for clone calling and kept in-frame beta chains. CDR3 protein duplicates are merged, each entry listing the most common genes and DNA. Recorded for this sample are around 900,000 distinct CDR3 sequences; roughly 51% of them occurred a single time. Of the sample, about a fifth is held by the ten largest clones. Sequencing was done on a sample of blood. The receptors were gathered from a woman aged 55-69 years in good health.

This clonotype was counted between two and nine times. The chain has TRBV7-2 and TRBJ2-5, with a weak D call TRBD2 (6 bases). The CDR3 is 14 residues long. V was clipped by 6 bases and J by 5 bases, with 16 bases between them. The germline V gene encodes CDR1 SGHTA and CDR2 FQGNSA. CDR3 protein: CASSIQSAGETQYF. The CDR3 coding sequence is TGTGCCAGCAGTATCCAAAGCGCGGGGGAGACCCAGTACTTC. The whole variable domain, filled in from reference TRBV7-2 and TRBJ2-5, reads GAGVSQSPSNKVTEKGKDVELRCDPISGHTALYWYRQSLGQGLEFLIYFQGNSAPDKSGLPSDRFSAERTGGSVSTLTIQRTQQEDSAVYLCASSIQSAGETQYFGPGTRLLVL.

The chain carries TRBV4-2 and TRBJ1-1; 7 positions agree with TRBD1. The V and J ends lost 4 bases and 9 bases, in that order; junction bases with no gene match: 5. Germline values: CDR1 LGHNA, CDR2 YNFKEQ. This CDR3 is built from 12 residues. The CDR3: CASSPGTAQAFF. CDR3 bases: TGTGCCAGCAGCCCAGGGACAGCCCAAGCTTTCTTT.

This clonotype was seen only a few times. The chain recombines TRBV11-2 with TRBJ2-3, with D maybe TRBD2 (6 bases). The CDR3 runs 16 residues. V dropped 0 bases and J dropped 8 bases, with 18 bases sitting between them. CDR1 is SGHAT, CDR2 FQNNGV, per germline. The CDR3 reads CASSLDRVPGVSTQYF. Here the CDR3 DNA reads TGTGCCAGCAGCTTAGATCGTGTCCCGGGAGTTAGTACGCAGTATTTT.

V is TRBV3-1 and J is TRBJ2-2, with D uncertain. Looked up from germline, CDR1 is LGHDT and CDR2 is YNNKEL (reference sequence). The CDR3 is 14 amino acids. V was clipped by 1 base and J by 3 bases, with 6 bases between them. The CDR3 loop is CASSQVGDTGELFF. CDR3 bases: TGTGCCAGCAGCCAAGTCGGCGACACCGGGGAGCTGTTTTTT.

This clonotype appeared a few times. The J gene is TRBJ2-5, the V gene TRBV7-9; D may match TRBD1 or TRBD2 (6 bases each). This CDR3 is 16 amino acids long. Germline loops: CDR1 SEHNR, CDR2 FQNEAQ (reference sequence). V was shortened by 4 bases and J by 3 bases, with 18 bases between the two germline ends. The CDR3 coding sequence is TGTGCCAGCAGCTACTCCGTCTGGGGGGCTGAAGAGACCCAGTACTTC. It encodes CASSYSVWGAEETQYF.

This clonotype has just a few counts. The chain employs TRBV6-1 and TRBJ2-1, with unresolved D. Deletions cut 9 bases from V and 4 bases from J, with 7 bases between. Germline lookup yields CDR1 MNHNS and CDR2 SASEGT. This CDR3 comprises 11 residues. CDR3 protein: CASPYYNEQFF. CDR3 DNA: TGTGCCAGTCCGTATTACAATGAGCAGTTCTTC.

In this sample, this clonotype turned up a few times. In DNA, the CDR3 is TGTGCCAGCAGTTTACGGTTAGCGGGAGTTATATCCGAGTCCTACGAGCAGTACTTC. Its translation is CASSLRLAGVISESYEQYF. The chain joins TRBV12-3 or TRBV12-4 to TRBJ2-7; TRBD2 matches at 9 bases. The CDR3 is made up of 19 amino acids. J was trimmed by 1 base and V by 2 bases; bases with no gene match: 15.

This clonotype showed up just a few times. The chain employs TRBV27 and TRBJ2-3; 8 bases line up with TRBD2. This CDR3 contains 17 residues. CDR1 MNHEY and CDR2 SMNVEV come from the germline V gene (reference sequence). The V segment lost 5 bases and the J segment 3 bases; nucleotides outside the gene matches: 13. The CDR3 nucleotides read TGTGCCAGCAGTCTGGGGGGAAGCGGGAGATTTACAGATACGCAGTATTTT. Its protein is CASSLGGSGRFTDTQYF.

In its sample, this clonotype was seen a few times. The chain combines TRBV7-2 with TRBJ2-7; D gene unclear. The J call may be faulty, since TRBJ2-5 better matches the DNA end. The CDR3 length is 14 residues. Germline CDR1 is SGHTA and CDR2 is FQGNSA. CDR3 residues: CASSPPGLQETQYF. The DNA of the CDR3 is TGTGCCAGCAGCCCCCCCGGATTGCAAGAGACCCAGTACTTC.

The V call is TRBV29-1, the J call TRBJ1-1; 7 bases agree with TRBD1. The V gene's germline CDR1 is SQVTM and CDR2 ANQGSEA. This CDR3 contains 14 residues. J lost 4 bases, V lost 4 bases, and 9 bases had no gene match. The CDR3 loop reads CSVGSGGLTTEAFF. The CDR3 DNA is TGCAGCGTTGGGTCAGGGGGTCTGACCACTGAAGCTTTCTTT.

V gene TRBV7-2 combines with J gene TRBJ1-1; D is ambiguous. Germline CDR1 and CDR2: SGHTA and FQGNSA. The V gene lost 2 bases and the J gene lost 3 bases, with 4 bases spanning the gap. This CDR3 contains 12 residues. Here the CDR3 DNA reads TGTGCCAGCAGCTTAATTGACACTGAAGCTTTCTTT. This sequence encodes CASSLIDTEAFF.

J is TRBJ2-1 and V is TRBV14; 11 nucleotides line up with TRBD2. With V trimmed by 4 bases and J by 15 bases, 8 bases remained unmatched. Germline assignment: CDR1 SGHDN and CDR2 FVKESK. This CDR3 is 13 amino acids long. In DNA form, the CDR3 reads TGTGCCAGCAGCCGATCACTAGCGGGAGATCCGTTCTTC. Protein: CASSRSLAGDPFF.

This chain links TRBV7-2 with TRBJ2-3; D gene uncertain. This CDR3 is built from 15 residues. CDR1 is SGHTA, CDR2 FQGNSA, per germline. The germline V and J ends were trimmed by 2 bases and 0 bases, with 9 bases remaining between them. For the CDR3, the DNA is TGTGCCAGCAGCTTACGTTCGTCCAGCACAGATACGCAGTATTTT. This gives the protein CASSLRSSSTDTQYF.

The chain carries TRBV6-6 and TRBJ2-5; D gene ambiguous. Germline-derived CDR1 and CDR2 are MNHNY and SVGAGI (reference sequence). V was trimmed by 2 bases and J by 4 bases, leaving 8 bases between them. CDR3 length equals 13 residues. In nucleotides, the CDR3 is TGTGCCAGCAGTTACCGGGCCCGAGAGACCCAGTACTTC. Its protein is CASSYRARETQYF.